The 9 T cell receptor beta chains presented below share a single source sample, sequenced in a study of blood T cell repertoires in COVID-19. Some clones are missing from TCRdb's copy, which holds only in-frame ones; the method was immunoSEQ multiplex PCR. The sample lists roughly 220,000 clones; roughly 86% were seen once. Source material: peripheral blood. The receptors come from a man in his 60s with acute or convalescent COVID-19.

Only one count was recorded for this clone. The chain recombines TRBV5-1 with TRBJ1-1, with D possibly being TRBD1 (5 bases). CDR3 length: 12 residues. V lost 0 bases and J lost 7, with 7 bases in between. Per the germline V gene, CDR1 is SGHRS and CDR2 is YFSETQ. CDR3 nucleotide sequence: TGCGCCAGCAGCTTGGTAGGGGATGAAGCTTTCTTT. It encodes CASSLVGDEAFF.

This clone appeared a single time. The chain couples TRBV28 to TRBJ2-7; D may be TRBD1 (6 bases). The V and J ends lost 5 bases and 5 bases respectively, with 16 bases between them. CDR1 is MDHEN and CDR2 is SYDVKM in the germline V gene. There are 14 residues in the CDR3. The CDR3 sequence: CASSLYRASDEQYF. The CDR3, as DNA: TGTGCCAGCAGTCTCTACAGGGCATCCGACGAGCAGTACTTC.

The rearrangement uses TRBV12-3 or TRBV12-4 and TRBJ1-5, with TRBD1 as a possible D gene (5 bases). Trimming pared 8 bases from V and 4 bases from J, leaving 12 bases between. This CDR3 comprises 13 residues. This CDR3 reads CASGRGANQPQHF. The CDR3 DNA reads TGTGCCAGCGGACGTGGGGCTAATCAGCCCCAGCATTTT.

J is TRBJ2-6 and V is TRBV6-1, with a possible D match to TRBD2 (5 bases). This CDR3 comprises 18 residues. Trimming cost V 1 base and J 1 base, with 14 bases left between them. Germline V lookup: CDR1 MNHNS, CDR2 SASEGT. The CDR3 nucleotides read TGTGCCAGCAGTGAAGTGGCAGAGGGTCTTTCTGGGGCCAACGTCCTGACTTTC. Its translation: CASSEVAEGLSGANVLTF.

The genes are TRBV3-1 (or the pseudogene TRBV3-2) and TRBJ2-7; D is ambiguous. CDR1 LGHDT and CDR2 YNNKEL come from the germline V gene (reference sequence). This CDR3 is 15 amino acids long. The V end lost 0 bases, the J end lost 3 bases, and 12 bases lay between the germline ends. CDR3 nucleotides: TGTGCCAGCAGCCAAGAAGGCAGGCGCTACTACGAGCAGTACTTC. Its protein product is CASSQEGRRYYEQYF.

The chain is built from TRBV19 and TRBJ1-2, with a weak D call TRBD1 (5 bases). Per the germline V gene, CDR1 is LNHDA and CDR2 is SQIVND (reference sequence). Trimming stripped 3 bases from V and 2 bases from J, with 13 bases between. This CDR3 has 15 amino acids. CDR3 sequence reads: CASSIFGRANYGYTF. In DNA form, the CDR3 reads TGTGCCAGTAGTATCTTCGGCAGGGCCAACTATGGCTACACCTTC.

The count of this clone is one. The chain recombines TRBV9 with TRBJ2-1, with D possibly matching TRBD1 (5 bases). V lost 3 bases to trimming and J lost 12 bases, with 13 bases between them. The CDR3 is made up of 12 amino acids. Germline V CDR1 and CDR2: SGDLS, YYNGEE. The CDR3 is CASSEKGFTQFF. The CDR3 DNA reads as TGTGCCAGCAGCGAGAAGGGGTTTACGCAGTTCTTC.

The rearrangement joins TRBV7-9 to TRBJ2-7; 12 bases map to TRBD1. This CDR3 contains 16 residues. From germline, CDR1 is SEHNR and CDR2 FQNEAQ (reference sequence). V trimming: 1 base; J trimming: 7 bases; junction bases outside the gene matches: 8. CDR3 nucleotides: TGTGCCAGCAGCTTAGGGGTGGGACAGGGGGCTGGTGAGCAGTACTTC. Its translation: CASSLGVGQGAGEQYF.

The chain employs TRBV27 and TRBJ2-7; D remains unclear. The germline gives CDR1 MNHEY, CDR2 SMNVEV (reference sequence). The length of the CDR3 is 15 residues. V was clipped by 6 bases and J by 0 bases, with 15 bases between them. The CDR3 reads CASSLRSLSSYEQYF. CDR3 DNA sequence: TGTGCCAGCAGCCTTCGGAGCTTAAGCTCCTACGAGCAGTACTTC.